These T cell receptor beta chains were read from a single sample in a study of blood T cell repertoires in COVID-19. Sequencing used immunoSEQ multiplex PCR; TCRdb keeps in-frame clones, though not all of them. The sample has about 190,000 clones; around 80% are singletons. Sequencing used peripheral blood. The receptors come from a woman aged 50 to 60 with acute or convalescent COVID-19. Both conserved end residues are part of each CDR3. The D gene is left open where the match is weak. Size tells how often a clone was seen (once, few, many) or the class of an expanded clone, and some rows leave it out.

CASRKGTDNEKLFF,TGCGCCAGCAGGAAGGGGACAGATAATGAAAAACTGTTTTTT,TRBV5-1,TRBD1,NA,TRBJ1-4
CASSMLGQSNQPQHF,TGTGCCAGTAGTATGCTGGGGCAAAGCAATCAGCCCCAGCATTTT,TRBV19,NA,NA,TRBJ1-5
CASSLVITGGKGGYTF,TGTGCCAGCAGCTTAGTCATAACAGGGGGCAAGGGTGGCTACACCTTC,TRBV7-2,TRBD1,NA,TRBJ1-2
CASSPWGHKLAKNIQYF,TGTGCCAGTAGTCCTTGGGGACATAAACTAGCCAAAAACATTCAGTACTTC,TRBV19,NA,NA,TRBJ2-4
CAISESGTAKEKLFF,TGTGCCATCAGTGAGTCGGGGACAGCGAAGGAAAAACTGTTTTTT,TRBV10-3,TRBD1,few,TRBJ1-4
CASAIMNTEAFF,TGTGCCAGCGCTATAATGAACACTGAAGCTTTCTTT,TRBV6-6,NA,NA,TRBJ1-1
CASTTSSGGENTEAFF,TGTGCCAGCACCACCAGTTCAGGGGGCGAAAACACTGAAGCTTTCTTT,TRBV28,TRBD1,NA,TRBJ1-1
CAGRQTSSYEQYF,TGTGCCGGAAGACAGACGAGCTCCTACGAGCAGTACTTC,TRBV30,NA,NA,TRBJ2-7
CASSLGQGFGTEAFF,TGTGCCAGCAGCTTGGGACAGGGGTTCGGCACTGAAGCTTTCTTT,TRBV7-2,TRBD1,NA,TRBJ1-1
CASSLPEYLNYGYTF,TGTGCCAGCAGTTTACCTGAGTATCTTAACTATGGCTACACCTTC,TRBV28,NA,NA,TRBJ1-2
CASSTVRDRDPYEQYF,TGTGCCAGCAGTACCGTAAGGGACAGGGATCCCTACGAGCAGTACTTC,TRBV28,TRBD1,NA,TRBJ2-7
CASSPFGQGASKNIQYF,TGTGCCAGCTCACCGTTTGGACAGGGGGCGTCCAAAAACATTCAGTACTTC,TRBV18,TRBD1,NA,TRBJ2-4
CASSPRIGENTEAFF,TGTGCCAGCTCACCACGCATCGGTGAGAACACTGAAGCTTTCTTT,TRBV18,NA,few,TRBJ1-1
CAIKDRDQPQHF,TGTGCCATCAAGGACAGGGATCAGCCCCAGCATTTT,TRBV10-3,TRBD1,few,TRBJ1-5
CASSASTDTQYF,TGCGCCAGCAGTGCTAGCACAGATACGCAGTATTTT,TRBV10-1,NA,NA,TRBJ2-3
CASSPRRGEGDEQFF,TGTGCCAGCTCACCAAGGCGGGGGGAAGGGGATGAGCAGTTCTTC,TRBV18,TRBD2,NA,TRBJ2-1
CASSQQTDHNEKLFF,TGCGCCAGCAGCCAACAGACAGACCATAATGAAAAACTGTTTTTT,TRBV4-1,NA,NA,TRBJ1-4
CASSSQSWAGQPQHF,TGTGCCAGCAGTTCTCAGTCCTGGGCGGGGCAGCCCCAGCATTTT,TRBV6-2/TRBV6-3,NA,NA,TRBJ1-5
CASSIDTSGNTIYF,TGTGCCAGTAGTATCGACACCTCTGGAAACACCATATATTTT,TRBV19,NA,NA,TRBJ1-3
CASSLASGGQTPPNEQFF,TGTGCCAGCAGCTTAGCCTCAGGGGGACAGACCCCGCCGAATGAGCAGTTCTTC,TRBV7-2,TRBD1,many,TRBJ2-1
CASQGQGPYEQYF,TGTGCCAGCCAGGGACAGGGTCCCTACGAGCAGTACTTC,TRBV6-5,TRBD1,NA,TRBJ2-7
CASSPDSGQGNQPQHF,TGCGCCAGCAGCCCCGACTCGGGACAGGGCAATCAGCCCCAGCATTTT,TRBV5-1,TRBD1,NA,TRBJ1-5
CASSRELVYEQYF,TGTGCCAGCAGCCGGGAGCTAGTCTACGAGCAGTACTTC,TRBV7-2,NA,NA,TRBJ2-7
CASREGLTGLMGNEQFF,TGTGCCAGTAGGGAGGGGTTAACGGGGCTAATGGGCAATGAGCAGTTCTTC,TRBV28,TRBD2,once,TRBJ2-1
CASRGGNQPQHF,TGTGCCAGCAGGGGAGGGAATCAGCCCCAGCATTTT,TRBV27,NA,NA,TRBJ1-5
CASSGDRSTYEQYF,TGTGCCAGCAGTGGGGACAGGAGTACCTACGAGCAGTACTTC,TRBV25-1,TRBD1,NA,TRBJ2-7
CASSRWTGGGMNTEAFF,TGCGCCAGCAGCCGCTGGACAGGGGGAGGGATGAACACTGAAGCTTTCTTT,TRBV4-1,TRBD1,NA,TRBJ1-1